A single sample gave rise to the 29 T cell receptor beta chains below, sequenced in a study of T cell changes during pregnancy in multiple sclerosis. Data came from immunoSEQ multiplex PCR; TCRdb stores just in-frame clones and leaves some out. This sample yields fewer than 85,000 clones, of which approximately 92% are seen a single time; approximately 2% belongs to the top ten. The sequenced sample was peripheral blood, obtained in the second trimester of pregnancy. The receptors were sampled from a female donor with multiple sclerosis, enrolled in a pregnancy study.

This clone was found once. The chain has TRBV7-2 and TRBJ2-5, with 11 bases lining up with TRBD2. The CDR3 totals 18 residues. With V trimmed by 1 base and J by 0 bases, 7 bases remained unmatched. The germline gives CDR1 SGHTA, CDR2 FQGNSA. This chain's CDR3 is CASSLVLAGGPNQETQYF. CDR3 nucleotides: TGTGCCAGCAGCTTAGTTCTAGCGGGAGGCCCCAACCAAGAGACCCAGTACTTC.

The chain recombines TRBV5-8 with TRBJ1-5; TRBD1 agrees at 9 bases. This CDR3 region has 14 residues. The trim removed 0 bases at V and 15 bases at J, leaving 10 bases unmatched. The germline gives CDR1 SGHTS, CDR2 YDEGEE. CDR3 sequence reads: CASSLVDRGGGGHF. The CDR3 nucleotides read TGTGCCAGCAGCTTGGTGGACAGGGGTGGAGGAGGGCATTTT.

V is TRBV6-5 and J is TRBJ1-2; 7 positions agree with TRBD1. The junction had 8 bases not matched to a gene; V was cut back by 4 bases and J by 0 bases. This CDR3 has 16 residues. Germline V gene lookup returns CDR1 MNHEY and CDR2 SVGAGI. This CDR3 reads CASSWAGTAANYGYTF. The DNA for the CDR3 is TGTGCCAGCAGTTGGGCCGGGACAGCTGCTAACTATGGCTACACCTTC.

The CDR3 coding sequence is TGCGCCAGCAGCCAAGTCGCCCAGAACAGGGATCGGGGAAATGAGCAGTTCTTC. Protein product: CASSQVAQNRDRGNEQFF. The chain recombines TRBV4-3 with TRBJ2-1; D perhaps matches TRBD1 (6 bases). The CDR3 is 18 amino acids. Trimming pared 1 base from V and 7 bases from J, leaving 23 bases between. Germline loops: CDR1 LGHNA, CDR2 YSLEER.

This clone was seen just once. CDR3 residues: CASSPTTQGNTGELFF. The CDR3 bases are TGTGCCAGCTCACCCACGACACAGGGGAACACCGGGGAGCTGTTTTTT. The chain carries TRBV18 and TRBJ2-2; D perhaps matches TRBD1 (6 bases). The CDR3 totals 16 residues. The germline V and J ends were trimmed by 3 bases and 1 base, with 12 bases remaining between them. Germline CDR1 is KGHSH and CDR2 is LQKENI.

The J gene is TRBJ2-7, the V gene TRBV5-5, with 8 bases identical to TRBD2. V lost 1 base and J lost 6; bases outside the gene matches: 9. CDR3 length: 15 residues. Per germline, CDR1 SGHKS and CDR2 YYEKEE (reference sequence). DNA of the CDR3: TGTGCCAGCAGCTTGCTAGCGGGCGCGTTCCCCGAGCAGTACTTC. Its protein product is CASSLLAGAFPEQYF.

The CDR3 sequence: CATSRDLAITHFNYGYTF. The CDR3 region has the DNA TGTGCCACCAGCAGAGATTTGGCCATCACACATTTTAACTATGGCTACACCTTC. This chain connects TRBV15 to TRBJ1-2; D remains unclear. Germline loops: CDR1 LNHNV, CDR2 YYDKDF (reference sequence). CDR3 size: 18 residues. V was clipped by 0 bases and J by 1 base, with 18 bases between them.

This chain uses TRBV7-2 with TRBJ2-5; maybe TRBD1 (6 bases). V lost 1 base and J lost 5, with 11 bases in between. This CDR3 contains 14 residues. Germline assignment: CDR1 SGHTA and CDR2 FQGNSA. The CDR3 reads CASSLGARGETQYF. The CDR3 DNA sequence: TGTGCCAGCAGCTTAGGGGCCAGGGGCGAGACCCAGTACTTC.

The CDR3 DNA reads as TGTGCCAGCCGGGGAGGACAGGGTCGCTTTGGCTACACCTTC. The encoded protein is CASRGGQGRFGYTF. The chain has TRBV2 and TRBJ1-2; 8 nucleotides agree with TRBD1. CDR3 length: 14 amino acids. Germline-derived CDR1 and CDR2 are SNHLY and FYNNEI. V gave up 8 bases and J gave up 7 bases; unmatched junction bases: 12.

This sequence joins TRBV18 and TRBJ1-6, with a possible D match to TRBD1 (6 bases). The V and J ends lost 1 base and 8 bases respectively, with 12 bases between them. CDR1 and CDR2 (germline): KGHSH, LQKENI. The CDR3 is made up of 15 amino acids. The CDR3 region has the DNA TGTGCCAGCTCACCACAACCAGGGGCCGATTCACCCCTCCACTTT. Amino acids: CASSPQPGADSPLHF.

This clone was seen only once. The genes are TRBV7-8 and TRBJ1-6, with D perhaps matching TRBD1 (6 bases). Germline V CDR1 and CDR2: SGHVS, FQNEAQ. The CDR3 length is 15 residues. The germline V and J ends were trimmed by 4 bases and 14 bases, with 21 bases remaining between them. CDR3 DNA sequence: TGTGCCAGCAGCTGGAGGACAGAAATATTCTCTTCCCTCCACTTT. Its protein is CASSWRTEIFSSLHF.

The V gene is TRBV5-4, the J gene TRBJ1-3, with a tentative D call TRBD1 (6 bases). The CDR3 contains 16 residues. Germline CDR1 SGHNT, CDR2 YYREEE (reference sequence). V gave up 4 bases and J gave up 0 bases, with 14 bases separating them. The CDR3 bases are TGTGCCAGCAGCCCTGGACAGATCTTCTCTGGAAACACCATATATTTT. It yields the protein CASSPGQIFSGNTIYF.

The CDR3 loop reads CASILDSHTEAFF. The CDR3 nucleotides are TGTGCCAGCATCCTAGACAGTCACACTGAAGCTTTCTTT. The chain links TRBV7-9 to TRBJ1-1; D may be TRBD1 (5 bases). Germline CDR1 and CDR2: SEHNR and FQNEAQ (reference sequence). CDR3 size: 13 residues. The V and J ends lost 7 bases and 3 bases respectively, with 12 bases between them.

The chain combines TRBV29-1 with TRBJ2-2, with D perhaps matching TRBD1 (6 bases). Trimming left V 4 bases short and J 5 bases short, with 11 bases between. CDR3 size: 13 residues. Germline CDR1 and CDR2: SQVTM and ANQGSEA. The CDR3 nucleotides read TGCAGCGTTGCCAGGGGAAGAACCGGGGAGCTGTTTTTT. This gives the protein CSVARGRTGELFF.

This chain connects TRBV11-2 to TRBJ2-3, with D perhaps matching TRBD1 (5 bases). The germline V gene encodes CDR1 SGHAT and CDR2 FQNNGV. V shed 0 bases and J shed 10 bases, with 8 bases lying between them. This CDR3 has 12 amino acids. CDR3 DNA sequence: TGTGCCAGCAGCTTAGATCAGGGCCCGCAGTATTTT. The encoded protein is CASSLDQGPQYF.

The chain uses TRBV28 and TRBJ1-5; D perhaps matches TRBD1 (5 bases). Trimming left V 1 base short and J 0 bases short, with 10 bases between. CDR1 and CDR2 (germline): MDHEN, SYDVKM. CDR3 length: 16 residues. This CDR3 reads CASSLYGTNSNQPQHF. CDR3 nucleotides: TGTGCCAGCAGTTTATACGGGACTAATAGCAATCAGCCCCAGCATTTT.

This clone showed up just once. The chain has TRBV6-1 and TRBJ2-2, with TRBD1 matching 7 bases. With 0 bases clipped from V and 5 bases from J, the junction kept 3 bases outside the gene matches. The CDR3 totals 15 residues. Germline V gene data show CDR1 as MNHNS and CDR2 as SASEGT. CDR3 DNA sequence: TGTGCCAGCAGTGAAGCCCGGACAGGAACCGGGGAGCTGTTTTTT. Translated: CASSEARTGTGELFF.

The V gene is TRBV6-6, the J gene TRBJ1-6; D remains ambiguous. This CDR3 has 14 residues. The germline V gene has CDR1 MNHNY and CDR2 SVGAGI (reference sequence). V lost 6 bases, J lost 8 bases, and 14 bases lay in between. The CDR3 reads CASRAHSWDSPLHF. The CDR3 coding sequence is TGTGCCAGCAGGGCACACAGTTGGGATTCACCCCTCCACTTT.

The chain links TRBV11-2 to TRBJ2-1; 9 positions agree with TRBD1. V shed 5 bases, J shed 7 bases, and the junction held 12 bases outside the gene matches. The CDR3 contains 16 residues. Germline loops: CDR1 SGHAT, CDR2 FQNNGV. The CDR3 DNA is TGTGCCAGCAGCCCCTTGCTCGGGACAGGGCTGAATGAGCAGTTCTTC. Translated, it gives CASSPLLGTGLNEQFF.

The V call is TRBV2, the J call TRBJ2-5; TRBD2 might be the D (6 bases). V was trimmed by 4 bases and J by 5 bases, leaving 14 bases between them. CDR1 and CDR2 from the germline V gene are SNHLY and FYNNEI. The length of the CDR3 is 14 residues. The DNA for the CDR3 is TGTGCCAGCAGTGCACGGGAGCCCCCGGAGACCCAGTACTTC. Translation: CASSAREPPETQYF.

The V gene is TRBV19, the J gene TRBJ1-1; TRBD1 matches 8 bases. CDR1 and CDR2 from the germline V gene are LNHDA and SQIVND (reference sequence). V dropped 5 bases and J dropped 1; count of bases not matched to a gene: 6. The CDR3 loop spans 15 amino acids. CDR3 nucleotide sequence: TGTGCCAGTAGTGGGAACAGGGGGGAGAACACTGAAGCTTTCTTT. The encoded protein is CASSGNRGENTEAFF.

V and J are TRBV27 and TRBJ2-5; D remains unclear. In germline, CDR1 is MNHEY, CDR2 SMNVEV (reference sequence). V was pared by 4 bases and J by 5 bases, with 14 bases between. The CDR3 totals 14 residues. The CDR3 DNA sequence: TGTGCCAGCAGTTCACAAGGCAACGGGGAGACCCAGTACTTC. Protein product: CASSSQGNGETQYF.

The chain carries TRBV9 and TRBJ2-1, with TRBD2 matching 8 bases. Germline loops: CDR1 SGDLS, CDR2 YYNGEE. Trimming removed 6 bases from V and 9 bases from J; junction bases left unmatched: 11. The CDR3 has 14 residues. The CDR3 here is CASIAGKPGTEQFF. CDR3 nucleotide sequence: TGTGCCAGCATAGCGGGGAAACCGGGGACTGAGCAGTTCTTC.

The J gene is TRBJ1-1, the V gene TRBV18; D is possibly TRBD1 (6 bases). The CDR3 has 16 amino acids. The germline V gene has CDR1 KGHSH and CDR2 LQKENI. V gave up 2 bases and J gave up 0 bases, with 13 bases separating them. The CDR3 reads CASSPIEGGMNTEAFF. The CDR3 region has the DNA TGTGCCAGCTCACCAATAGAGGGGGGGATGAACACTGAAGCTTTCTTT.

The rearrangement uses TRBV19 and TRBJ1-1, with 7 bases fitting TRBD1. The CDR3 spans 16 residues. Germline V gene data show CDR1 as LNHDA and CDR2 as SQIVND (reference sequence). V lost 3 bases and J lost 4; bases outside the gene matches: 11. The CDR3 DNA sequence: TGTGCCAGTAGTATTTTTCCGGCAGGGGGAATCACTGAAGCTTTCTTT. This encodes CASSIFPAGGITEAFF.

V and J are TRBV4-3 and TRBJ2-1, with D maybe TRBD1 (5 bases). V shed 1 base and J shed 5 bases, with 12 bases lying between them. This CDR3 has 15 amino acids. The germline V gene has CDR1 LGHNA and CDR2 YSLEER. CDR3 amino acids: CASSQVGGANNEQFF. The CDR3 bases are TGCGCCAGCAGCCAAGTAGGTGGGGCCAACAATGAGCAGTTCTTC.

The chain joins TRBV15 to TRBJ2-7; D not certain. Trimming took off 3 bases at V and 0 bases at J, with 12 bases between the two ends. CDR1 and CDR2 (germline): LNHNV, YYDKDF (reference sequence). This CDR3 has 15 residues. This CDR3 is CATSRARNPSYEQYF. The CDR3, as DNA: TGTGCCACCAGCAGGGCGAGGAACCCCTCCTACGAGCAGTACTTC.

The chain carries TRBV27 and TRBJ2-1; 9 nucleotides line up with TRBD1. J gave up 9 bases and V 2 bases, and 8 bases lay outside the gene matches. This CDR3 has 15 residues. Germline loops: CDR1 MNHEY, CDR2 SMNVEV (reference sequence). The chain's CDR3 is CASSLVGGGQGEQFF. The CDR3 nucleotides are TGTGCCAGCAGTTTAGTTGGCGGGGGACAGGGTGAGCAGTTCTTC.

This chain links TRBV2 with TRBJ2-2; 10 nucleotides align to TRBD1. The CDR3 extends over 14 amino acids. Trimming cost V 6 bases and J 4 bases; bases outside gene matches: 2. Germline V lookup: CDR1 SNHLY, CDR2 FYNNEI. The CDR3 is CASRGQGFTGELFF. The CDR3 nucleotides read TGTGCCAGCAGGGGACAGGGGTTCACCGGGGAGCTGTTTTTT.